A selection of T cell receptor beta chains follows, all from one sample in a study of blood T cell repertoires in COVID-19. The repertoire was sequenced with immunoSEQ multiplex PCR; TCRdb's copy has only in-frame clones and lacks some. The table lists about 270,000 clones, about 87% of them singletons, with 4.1% in the top ten. Sequencing used PBMCs or T cells enriched from blood (not recorded which). The receptors here all came from a woman aged 30 to 39 with acute COVID-19. CDR3s include the opening cysteine and the closing phenylalanine or tryptophan. D genes are given only for firm matches. Clone size is shown for a subset of rows, as once, few, many or a class of expanded clone.

V	J	size	D	CDR3	DNA
TRBV7-9	TRBJ2-3	NA	TRBD2	CASSPGTSGGTSTDTQYF	TGTGCCAGCAGCCCGGGGACTAGCGGGGGTACTAGCACAGATACGCAGTATTTT
TRBV27	TRBJ2-2	NA	TRBD1	CASSLDRGRTGELFF	TGTGCCAGCAGTTTGGACAGGGGGCGAACCGGGGAGCTGTTTTTT
TRBV19	TRBJ1-1	NA	NA	CASSGWGDAFF	TGTGCCAGTAGTGGATGGGGCGATGCTTTCTTT
TRBV5-1	TRBJ2-1	NA	NA	CASSSGGNEQFF	TGCGCCAGCAGCTCCGGTGGCAATGAGCAGTTCTTC
TRBV18	TRBJ2-2	once	NA	CASSPNSGKNTGELFF	TGTGCCAGCTCACCCAATAGCGGAAAGAACACCGGGGAGCTGTTTTTT
TRBV30	TRBJ2-1	NA	TRBD2	CAWSFGTSGFDEQFF	TGTGCCTGGAGTTTCGGGACTAGCGGGTTCGATGAGCAGTTCTTC
TRBV12-3/TRBV12-4	TRBJ2-3	NA	NA	CASSFQGADTQYF	TGTGCCAGCAGTTTCCAGGGCGCAGATACGCAGTATTTT
TRBV5-5	TRBJ1-1	once	NA	CASSFSRDTEAFF	TGTGCCAGCAGCTTCTCCAGGGACACTGAAGCTTTCTTT
TRBV20-1	TRBJ1-5	NA	NA	CSASDGCQPQHF	TGCAGTGCTAGTGATGGCTGTCAGCCCCAGCATTTT
TRBV27	TRBJ2-2	NA	NA	CASSFVALRELFF	TGTGCCAGCAGTTTTGTAGCCCTCCGGGAGCTGTTTTTT
TRBV28	TRBJ2-7	NA	TRBD2	CASSLFGLAYEQYF	TGTGCCAGCAGTTTATTTGGACTAGCCTACGAGCAGTACTTC
TRBV9	TRBJ2-7	NA	NA	CASSGQTYEQYF	TGTGCCAGCAGCGGACAGACCTACGAGCAGTACTTC
TRBV28	TRBJ2-1	NA	TRBD1	CASTDGTGVDEQFF	TGTGCCAGCACCGACGGGACAGGGGTGGATGAGCAGTTCTTC
TRBV15	TRBJ2-7	NA	TRBD1	CATSRTGRWGYEQYF	TGTGCCACCAGCAGGACAGGGAGATGGGGCTACGAGCAGTACTTC
TRBV3-1/TRBV3-2	TRBJ2-3	NA	TRBD2	CASSPGGDGKDTQYF	TGTGCCAGCAGCCCGGGAGGAGATGGGAAAGATACGCAGTATTTT
TRBV4-2	TRBJ1-2	NA	NA	CASSQVDTGPVYGYTF	TGTGCCAGCAGCCAAGTTGACACAGGGCCCGTCTATGGCTACACCTTC
TRBV28	TRBJ1-5	NA	TRBD1	CASSSPGQDNQPQHF	TGTGCCAGCAGTTCACCGGGACAGGATAATCAGCCCCAGCATTTT
TRBV4-1	TRBJ2-1	NA	NA	CASSQVTGPYSYNEQFF	TGCGCCAGCAGCCAAGTGACAGGACCATACTCCTACAATGAGCAGTTCTTC
TRBV3-1/TRBV3-2	TRBJ1-4	NA	NA	CASSQDSGAGNEKLFF	TGTGCCAGCAGCCAAGATTCAGGGGCGGGTAATGAAAAACTGTTTTTT
TRBV6-5	TRBJ2-7	NA	TRBD1	CASSLTGIYEQYF	TGTGCCAGCAGTCTGACAGGGATCTACGAGCAGTACTTC
TRBV18	TRBJ1-1	NA	TRBD1	CASSPNDQGAATEAFF	TGTGCCAGCTCACCTAATGACCAGGGGGCGGCCACTGAAGCTTTCTTT
TRBV7-6	TRBJ2-7	NA	TRBD1	CASSLVTGTYEQYF	TGTGCCAGCAGCTTAGTGACAGGGACCTACGAGCAGTACTTC
TRBV19	TRBJ2-2	NA	NA	CASSPPGQVYTGELFF	TGTGCCAGTAGTCCACCGGGACAAGTCTACACCGGGGAGCTGTTTTTT
TRBV28	TRBJ2-3	NA	NA	CASSSRSPGDTDTQYF	TGTGCCAGCAGTTCCCGTTCACCAGGGGACACAGATACGCAGTATTTT
TRBV7-3	TRBJ1-1	NA	TRBD1	CASSLGQGVTEAFF	TGTGCCAGCAGCTTGGGACAGGGGGTGACTGAAGCTTTCTTT
TRBV5-1	TRBJ2-1	NA	TRBD2	CASSVGSGRSYNEQFF	TGCGCCAGCAGCGTTGGCAGCGGGAGATCCTACAATGAGCAGTTCTTC
TRBV24-1	TRBJ2-1	NA	TRBD1	CATSEHRGTYNEQFF	TGTGCCACCAGTGAGCACAGGGGCACCTACAATGAGCAGTTCTTC
TRBV13	TRBJ2-7	NA	NA	CASSFSTGSSYEQYF	TGTGCCAGCAGCTTTTCGACCGGGTCCTCCTACGAGCAGTACTTC
TRBV9	TRBJ2-1	NA	TRBD2	CASSVGLAGAPVYNEQFF	TGTGCCAGCAGCGTAGGACTAGCGGGAGCCCCGGTCTACAATGAGCAGTTCTTC
TRBV19	TRBJ2-7	NA	TRBD2	CASSTSSGSYYEQYF	TGTGCCAGTAGTACCTCTAGCGGGAGCTATTACGAGCAGTACTTC